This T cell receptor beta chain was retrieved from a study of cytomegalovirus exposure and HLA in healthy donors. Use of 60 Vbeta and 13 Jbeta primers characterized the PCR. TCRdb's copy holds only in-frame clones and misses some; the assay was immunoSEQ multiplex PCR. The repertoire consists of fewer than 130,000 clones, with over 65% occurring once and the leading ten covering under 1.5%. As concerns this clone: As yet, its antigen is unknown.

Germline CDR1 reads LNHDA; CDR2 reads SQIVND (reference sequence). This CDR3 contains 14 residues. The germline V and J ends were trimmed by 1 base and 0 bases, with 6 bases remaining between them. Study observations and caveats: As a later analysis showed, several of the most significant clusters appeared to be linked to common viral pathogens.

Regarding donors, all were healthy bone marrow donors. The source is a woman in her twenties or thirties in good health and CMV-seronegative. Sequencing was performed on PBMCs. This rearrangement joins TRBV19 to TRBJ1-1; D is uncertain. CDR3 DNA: TGTGCCAGTAGTATAGCACACATGAACACTGAAGCTTTCTTT. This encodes CASSIAHMNTEAFF.